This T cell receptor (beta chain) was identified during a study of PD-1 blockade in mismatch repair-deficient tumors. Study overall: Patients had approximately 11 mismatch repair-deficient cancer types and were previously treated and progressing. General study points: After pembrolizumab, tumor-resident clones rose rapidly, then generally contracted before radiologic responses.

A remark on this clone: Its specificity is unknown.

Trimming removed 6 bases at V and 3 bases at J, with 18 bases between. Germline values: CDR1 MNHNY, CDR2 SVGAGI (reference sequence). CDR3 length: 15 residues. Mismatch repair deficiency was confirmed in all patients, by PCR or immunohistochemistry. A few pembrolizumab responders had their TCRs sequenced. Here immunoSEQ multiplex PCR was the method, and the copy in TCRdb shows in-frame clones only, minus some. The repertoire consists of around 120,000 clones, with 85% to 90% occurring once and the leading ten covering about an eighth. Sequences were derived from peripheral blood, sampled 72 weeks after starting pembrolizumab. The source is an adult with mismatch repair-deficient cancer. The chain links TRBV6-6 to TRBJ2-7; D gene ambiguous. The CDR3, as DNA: TGTGCCAGCAGGGATAGTCGGGCAGGCCACTACGAGCAGTACTTC. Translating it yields CASRDSRAGHYEQYF.